A selection of T cell receptor beta chains follows, all from one sample in a study of shared clonotypes between healthy human individuals. Here immunoSEQ multiplex PCR was the method, and the copy in TCRdb shows in-frame clones only, minus some. The table records nearly 600,000 clones, roughly 95% of them present only once. Material: naive CD8+ T cells sorted from blood. Every receptor here comes from a woman younger than 45 in good health. Both conserved end residues are part of each CDR3. Fields, in order: CDR3 DNA, CDR3 protein, clone size, J gene, V gene, D gene. The D gene is left open where the match is weak. Some rows mark clone size as missing; the rest say once, few, many or name a class of expanded clone.

TGCAGCGTTGAGGGAACAGCGGGTGGGGGCACAGATACGCAGTATTTT,CSVEGTAGGGTDTQYF,NA,TRBJ2-3,TRBV29-1,NA
TGTGCCAGCAGCTTAATGGGTGGGAACACTGAAGCTTTCTTT,CASSLMGGNTEAFF,few,TRBJ1-1,TRBV13,NA
TGTGCCAGCAGGATTCTACCCGAGGGCCTTGGCTACACCTTC,CASRILPEGLGYTF,NA,TRBJ1-2,TRBV28,NA
TGTGCCAGCACCGGGGACATAAGCAGCAACATTCAGTACTTC,CASTGDISSNIQYF,NA,TRBJ2-4,TRBV28,NA
TGCGCCAGCAGTTATGCAGGGGTTCAAGAGACCCAGTACTTC,CASSYAGVQETQYF,once,TRBJ2-5,TRBV5-1,NA
TGTGCCAGCAGCCCAGGGGGAGGAACCGGGGAGCTGTTTTTT,CASSPGGGTGELFF,NA,TRBJ2-2,TRBV7-9,NA
TGCGCCAGCAGCTTTCGCCCGCCCGGGACCGGATCCTACGAGCAGTACTTC,CASSFRPPGTGSYEQYF,NA,TRBJ2-7,TRBV4-1,NA
TGTGCCAGCAGCTTAGCCGGGGCCCCCGGGGAGCTGTTTTTT,CASSLAGAPGELFF,once,TRBJ2-2,TRBV11-2,NA
TGTGCCATCAGTGAGTCGGCAGACAATGAGCAGTTCTTC,CAISESADNEQFF,NA,TRBJ2-1,TRBV10-3,NA
TGTGCCAGTAGTATAGGGGACGCACTCCCTGGGGCCAACGTCCTGACTTTC,CASSIGDALPGANVLTF,NA,TRBJ2-6,TRBV19,NA
TGTGCCAGCAGCCCCGAGGGGCAGATAGAGACCCAGTACTTC,CASSPEGQIETQYF,once,TRBJ2-5,TRBV9,NA
TGTGCCAGCACCCAATCCCAGGAGGCAACTAATGAAAAACTGTTTTTT,CASTQSQEATNEKLFF,NA,TRBJ1-4,TRBV2,NA
TGTGCCAGCAGTCCCGTGAGGGTCGGGCCCAGGGAGCAGTACTTC,CASSPVRVGPREQYF,NA,TRBJ2-7,TRBV2,NA
TGTGCCAGCCGTAGGGCAGGGGGCTCTGGGGGCTACACCTTC,CASRRAGGSGGYTF,few,TRBJ1-2,TRBV2,TRBD1
TGTGCCAGCAGTGAATCGGCAGGGTCTGGAAACACCATATATTTT,CASSESAGSGNTIYF,NA,TRBJ1-3,TRBV6-1,NA
TGTGCCAGCAGTGAAGCGGACTGGGGGGACAGGGGGCTCGGTGAGCAGTTCTTC,CASSEADWGDRGLGEQFF,NA,TRBJ2-1,TRBV6-1,TRBD1
TGTGCCAGCAGTTTGGGGGTAGTTTTAGGAGGGACTTTACAAGAGACCCAGTACTTC,CASSLGVVLGGTLQETQYF,NA,TRBJ2-5,TRBV28,NA
TGTGCCAGCAGTTACGGTACGGGAAGCACAGATACGCAGTATTTT,CASSYGTGSTDTQYF,NA,TRBJ2-3,TRBV6-6,NA
TGTGCCAGCAGCACGCCGGGACAGGGGGTCAATCAGCCCCAGCATTTT,CASSTPGQGVNQPQHF,NA,TRBJ1-5,TRBV7-2,TRBD1
TGTGCCAGCAGCTTGGGCCTAGCGGGAGGGCCTGGGGGCACTACGCAGTATTTT,CASSLGLAGGPGGTTQYF,NA,TRBJ2-3,TRBV7-9,TRBD2
TGTGCCAGCAGCCGGGTAGGGACAGGGAAGTACGAGCAGTACTTC,CASSRVGTGKYEQYF,NA,TRBJ2-7,TRBV27,TRBD1
TGTGCCAGCAGCTTTTTCCCCGGGACTAGCGGGTACAATGAGCAGTTCTTC,CASSFFPGTSGYNEQFF,NA,TRBJ2-1,TRBV7-9,TRBD2
TGCAGTGCTAGAGAGGTCGAGACCCAGTACTTC,CSAREVETQYF,NA,TRBJ2-5,TRBV20-1,NA
TGTGCCAGCAGTTTATCTTGGGCTAGCGGGCGGGTTACGGATGAGCAGTTCTTC,CASSLSWASGRVTDEQFF,NA,TRBJ2-1,TRBV27,TRBD2
TGCGCCAGCAGCGCAGTCGGGACGGTACCCTACGAGCAGTACTTC,CASSAVGTVPYEQYF,NA,TRBJ2-7,TRBV5-1,NA
TGTGCCAGCGGCACCTATGGCTACACCTTC,CASGTYGYTF,NA,TRBJ1-2,TRBV28,NA
TGTGCCAGCAGCGCGTTACAGGGGAGGAAGAATGAGCAGTTCTTC,CASSALQGRKNEQFF,NA,TRBJ2-1,TRBV9,NA